These 17 T cell receptor beta chains share one sample of origin, sequenced in a study of glioma-infiltrating T cells (TCRdb year 2016). The instrument given in TCRdb is Illumina MiSeq. TCR alpha and beta CDR3 regions were amplified with the iRepertoire nested amplicon-rescue multiplex PCR (arm-PCR) platform from RNA. TCRdb passed the public sequencing reads through fastp at Q25 and MiXCR, retaining productive beta sequences. CDR3 protein sequences are deduplicated, and each keeps its most common genes and DNA. Here the sample has fewer than 200,000 distinct CDR3 sequences; approximately 30% occur a single time. The ten top clones hold 20% to 25% of the sample. Sequencing was carried out using glioma tissue, nonneoplastic brain tissue, or PBMCs (not recorded which). Every receptor here comes from a human donor with low-grade glioma or glioblastoma, undergoing nonglioma brain surgery, or in good health (not recorded which).

As regards this clonotype: Just one base apart from a much larger clone, this may be a read error. The CDR3 does not end in the conserved phenylalanine or tryptophan, so this is likely a read error. The chain joins TRBV10-3 to TRBJ1-2; TRBD1 matches at 8 bases. Germline loops: CDR1 ENHRY, CDR2 SYGVKD. Trimming removed 0 bases from V and 1 base from J; junction bases left unmatched: 7. The CDR3 loop spans 17 amino acids. This CDR3 is CAISESTGTGLNYGYTS. CDR3 bases: TGTGCCATCAGTGAGTCGACCGGGACAGGACTTAACTATGGCTACACCTCC.

This clonotype turned up a few times. The chain employs TRBV7-2 and TRBJ2-7, with 8 bases that match TRBD1. The CDR3 covers 15 residues. Germline values: CDR1 SGHTA, CDR2 FQGNSA. V lost 4 bases and J lost 2; bases outside the gene matches: 7. The DNA for the CDR3 is TGTGCCAGCAGCTCTGGGACAGGAAGAACCTACGAGCAGTACTTC. Translated, it gives CASSSGTGRTYEQYF.

This clonotype was found once. This chain connects TRBV3-1 to TRBJ2-4; D is ambiguous. Germline V gene sequence: CDR1 LGHDT, CDR2 YNNKEL (reference sequence). Trimming cost V 4 bases and J 6 bases, with 10 bases left between them. This CDR3 is built from 13 residues. This CDR3 is CASSLPRPNIQYF. The CDR3 region has the DNA TGTGCCAGCAGCCTGCCGAGACCAAACATTCAGTACTTC. Together with reference TRBV3-1 and TRBJ2-4, the CDR3 gives the full variable domain: DTAVSQTPKYLVTQMGNDKSIKCEQNLGHDTMYWYKQDSKKFLKIMFSYNNKELIINETVPNRFSPKSPDKAHLNLHINSLELGDSAVYFCASSLPRPNIQYFGAGTRLSVL.

This clonotype has a single count. A single base separates this from a much larger clone, so it may be a read error. CDR3 coding DNA: TGCGCCAGCAGCGCCCCGGGACAGAACTCTGGAAACACCGTATATTTT. Amino acid sequence: CASSAPGQNSGNTVYF. The chain has TRBV4-1 and TRBJ1-3, with 7 bases matching TRBD1. The CDR3 spans 16 residues. Germline V gene data show CDR1 as MGHRA and CDR2 as YSYEKL.

This chain uses TRBV27 with TRBJ2-7, with 9 bases aligning to TRBD1. The germline V gene has CDR1 MNHEY and CDR2 SMNVEV (reference sequence). Unmatched junction bases numbered 6, after V lost 7 bases and J lost 2 bases. This CDR3 region has 14 residues. DNA of the CDR3: TGTGCCAGCACTTTGACAGGGGGAGCCTACGAGCAGTACTTC. It specifies CASTLTGGAYEQYF.

This clonotype was seen at least ten times. The J gene is TRBJ2-4, the V gene TRBV6-1, with D hard to call. Trimming shortened V by 10 bases and J by 8 bases, and 18 bases separated the two germline ends. Germline assignment: CDR1 MNHNS and CDR2 SASEGT. This CDR3 contains 13 residues. CDR3 residues: CATADPNVDIQYF. CDR3 nucleotide sequence: TGTGCCACCGCGGACCCTAATGTGGACATTCAGTACTTC.

This clonotype was picked up a small number of times. The V call is TRBV4-3, the J call TRBJ2-4; 10 bases line up with TRBD2. V was pared by 2 bases and J by 3 bases, with 19 bases of the junction left unmatched. The CDR3 is made up of 21 amino acids. Germline V gene lookup returns CDR1 LGHNA and CDR2 YSLEER. The CDR3 coding sequence is TGCGCCAGCAGCCAAAAGTATTGGCTAGCGGGAGACGTTGGGTACAAAAACATTCAGTACTTC. Protein product: CASSQKYWLAGDVGYKNIQYF.

The chain is built from TRBV7-9 and TRBJ1-5; D is perhaps TRBD1 (5 bases). The germline gives CDR1 SEHNR, CDR2 FQNEAQ (reference sequence). CDR3 size: 13 residues. Between the trimmed V and J ends, which lost 3 bases and 7 bases, there was a span of 10 bases. The CDR3 DNA reads as TGTGCCAGCAGCTTCTTCGGGGGGCAGCCCCAGCATTTT. As protein: CASSFFGGQPQHF. The full variable domain, completed using reference TRBV7-9 and TRBJ1-5, is DTGVSQNPRHKITKRGQNVTFRCDPISEHNRLYWYRQTLGQGPEFLTYFQNEAQLEKSRLLSDRFSAERPKGSFSTLEIQRTEQGDSAMYLCASSFFGGQPQHFGDGTRLSIL.

This clonotype was seen a few times. This chain joins TRBV2 and TRBJ2-7; D is perhaps TRBD1 (5 bases). V was clipped by 6 bases and J by 0 bases, with 18 bases between them. CDR3 length: 16 amino acids. In germline, CDR1 is SNHLY, CDR2 FYNNEI. The chain's CDR3 is CASSPRGGRSSYEQYF. CDR3 sequence (DNA): TGTGCCAGCAGCCCAAGGGGTGGCAGGAGCTCCTACGAGCAGTACTTC. Variable domain in full (rest from reference TRBV2 and TRBJ2-7): EPEVTQTPSHQVTQMGQEVILRCVPISNHLYFYWYRQILGQKVEFLVSFYNNEISEKSEIFDDQFSVERPDGSNFTLKIRSTKLEDSAMYFCASSPRGGRSSYEQYFGPGTRLTVT.

This clonotype was seen at least ten times. This rearrangement joins TRBV7-2 to TRBJ2-7; TRBD2 is a possible D gene (7 bases). The germline V and J ends were trimmed by 5 bases and 2 bases, with 16 bases remaining between them. The CDR3 has 15 amino acids. CDR1 is SGHTA and CDR2 is FQGNSA in the germline V gene. In DNA, the CDR3 is TGTGCCAGCAGCGGGGGGGGCAGGTCCGCCTACGAGCAGTACTTC. Protein product: CASSGGGRSAYEQYF.

The rearrangement links TRBV5-1 to TRBJ2-1; 9 bases agree with TRBD1. Germline trimming cut 5 bases from V and 2 bases from J; bases unmatched to any gene: 5. The germline V gene has CDR1 SGHRS and CDR2 YFSETQ. The CDR3 runs 15 residues. In nucleotides, the CDR3 is TGCGCCAGCAGGAACGGACAGGGGACCTACAATGAGCAGTTCTTC. It translates to CASRNGQGTYNEQFF.

As regards this clonotype: Since a much larger clone is just one base distant, this may be a read error. V usage is TRBV6-1 and J usage is TRBJ1-2, with a tentative D call TRBD1 (6 bases). The CDR3 is 15 residues long. V lost 8 bases and J 7 bases, leaving 23 bases between the germline ends. From germline, CDR1 is MNHNS and CDR2 SASEGT. The CDR3 spells CASHWDRGGAGGYTF. In DNA form, the CDR3 reads TGTGCCAGCCATTGGGACCGGGGGGGGGCAGGTGGCTACACCTTC.

Concerning this clonotype itself: Sequence at one end of the junction differs from germline and may be a read error. The rearrangement joins TRBV6-2 or TRBV6-3 to TRBJ1-1; D possibly corresponds to TRBD1 (5 bases). Germline values: CDR1 MNHEY, CDR2 SVGEGT. The CDR3 is 16 residues long. CDR3 DNA: TGTGCCAGCAGACAACTAAAGGGGACGGGTAACGCTGAAACTTTCTTT. As protein: CASRQLKGTGNAETFF.

To note about this clonotype: A much larger clone lies one base from this, so it may be a read error. CDR3 region: CASSLDRMRCRAEAFF. The CDR3 DNA is TGTGCCAGCAGCTTAGATCGCATGCGATGCCGGGCTGAAGCTTTCTTT. The chain has TRBV11-2 and TRBJ1-1, with D uncertain. CDR3 length: 16 residues. Trimming stripped 0 bases from V and 6 bases from J, with 17 bases between. CDR1 SGHAT and CDR2 FQNNGV come from the germline V gene.

This chain connects TRBV3-1 to TRBJ2-1, with 7 bases lining up with TRBD1. Germline trimming cut 1 base from V and 4 bases from J; bases unmatched to any gene: 7. The CDR3 covers 16 residues. CDR1 is LGHDT and CDR2 is YNNKEL in the germline V gene (reference sequence). CDR3 DNA: TGTGCCAGCAGCCAAGGCGCCGGGACAGCTTACAATGAGCAGTTCTTC. As protein: CASSQGAGTAYNEQFF.

This clonotype was observed many times. J is TRBJ1-2 and V is TRBV28; TRBD1 agrees at 7 bases. There are 13 residues in the CDR3. Trimming removed 10 bases from V and 2 bases from J; junction bases left unmatched: 7. Per the germline V gene, CDR1 is MDHEN and CDR2 is SYDVKM. The CDR3 reads CATSRGGNYGYTF. The CDR3 DNA reads TGTGCCACATCCCGAGGGGGCAACTATGGCTACACCTTC.

This clonotype was detected ten times or more. The rearrangement links TRBV19 to TRBJ1-1; maybe TRBD1 (5 bases). The CDR3 extends over 11 amino acids. Per the germline V gene, CDR1 is LNHDA and CDR2 is SQIVND (reference sequence). V was pared by 11 bases and J by 10 bases, with 17 bases between. The CDR3 DNA is TGTGCCTCCAGCTCGGGGGTGGGAGCTTTCTTT. Its protein product is CASSSGVGAFF.